The sequence of this TCR beta chain was determined in a study of T cells in narcolepsy. Trimming shortened V by 2 bases and J by 7 bases, and 24 bases separated the two germline ends. Per germline, CDR1 MGHRA and CDR2 YSYEKL. The CDR3 runs to 19 residues. Profiled with immunoSEQ multiplex PCR; TCRdb holds only in-frame clones, not every one. The repertoire holds 25,000 or so clones, with around three quarters as singletons. General study findings and limits: Comparing one patient's CSF and blood CD4+ clonotypes highlighted HCRT- and TRIB2-specific autoreactive clonotypes. Reportedly, autoreactive clonotypes were serially detected in patients' blood but not controls'.

Notes on this clone: Its antigen is not known.

The V call is TRBV4-1, the J call TRBJ1-6, with a weak D call TRBD1 (5 bases). Input material: CD45RA- memory CD4+ T cells from PBMCs. This TCR was recovered from a human donor with narcolepsy. The CDR3 loop reads CASSQLLRGPGLGNSPLHF. The CDR3, as DNA: TGCGCCAGCAGCCAACTATTAAGGGGACCGGGACTAGGAAATTCACCCCTCCACTTT.